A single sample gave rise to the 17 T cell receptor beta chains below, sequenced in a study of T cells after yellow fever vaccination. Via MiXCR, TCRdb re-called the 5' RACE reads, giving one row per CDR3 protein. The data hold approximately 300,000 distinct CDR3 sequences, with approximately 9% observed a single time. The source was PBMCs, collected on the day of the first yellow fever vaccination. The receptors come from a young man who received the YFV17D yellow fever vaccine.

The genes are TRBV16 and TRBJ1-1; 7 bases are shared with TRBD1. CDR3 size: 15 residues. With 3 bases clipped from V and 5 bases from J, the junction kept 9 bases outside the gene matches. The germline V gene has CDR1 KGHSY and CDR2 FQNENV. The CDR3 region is CASSHRIAGGTEAFF. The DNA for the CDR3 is TGTGCCAGCAGCCACCGCATTGCAGGGGGGACTGAAGCTTTCTTT.

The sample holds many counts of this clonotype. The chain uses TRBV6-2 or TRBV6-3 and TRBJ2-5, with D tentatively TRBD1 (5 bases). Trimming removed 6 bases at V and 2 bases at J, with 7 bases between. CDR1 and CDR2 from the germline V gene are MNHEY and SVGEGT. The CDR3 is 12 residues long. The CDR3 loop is CASSDSQETQYF. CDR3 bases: TGTGCCAGCAGCGACAGTCAAGAGACCCAGTACTTC.

CDR3 in amino acids: CASSQAPGQAGYGYTF. In nucleotides, the CDR3 is TGCGCCAGCAGCCAAGCGCCGGGTCAGGCGGGCTATGGCTACACCTTC. The V gene is TRBV4-1, the J gene TRBJ1-2; unclear D gene. V lost 1 base and J lost 4, with 16 bases in between. Looked up from germline, CDR1 is MGHRA and CDR2 is YSYEKL. The CDR3 totals 16 residues.

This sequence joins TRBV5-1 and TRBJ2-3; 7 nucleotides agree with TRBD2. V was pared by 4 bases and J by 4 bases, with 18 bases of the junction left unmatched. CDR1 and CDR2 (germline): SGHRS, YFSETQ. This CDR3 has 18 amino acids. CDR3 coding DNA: TGCGCCAGCAGCCCGGAGGGGTTCGGCGGGGGATTCGCAGATACGCAGTATTTT. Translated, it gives CASSPEGFGGGFADTQYF. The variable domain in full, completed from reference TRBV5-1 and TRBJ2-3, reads KAGVTQTPRYLIKTRGQQVTLSCSPISGHRSVSWYQQTPGQGLQFLFEYFSETQRNKGNFPGRFSGRQFSNSRSEMNVSTLELGDSALYLCASSPEGFGGGFADTQYFGPGTRLTVL.

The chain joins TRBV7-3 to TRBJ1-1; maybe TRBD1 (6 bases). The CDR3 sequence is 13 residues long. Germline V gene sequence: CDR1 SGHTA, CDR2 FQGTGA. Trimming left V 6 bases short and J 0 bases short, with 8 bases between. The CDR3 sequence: CASRWTVNTEAFF. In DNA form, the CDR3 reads TGTGCCAGCAGGTGGACAGTGAACACTGAAGCTTTCTTT.

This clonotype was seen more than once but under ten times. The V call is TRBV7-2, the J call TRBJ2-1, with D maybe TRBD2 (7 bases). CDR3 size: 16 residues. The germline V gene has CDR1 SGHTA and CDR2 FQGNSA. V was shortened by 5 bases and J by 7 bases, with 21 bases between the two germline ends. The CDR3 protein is CASSARVGGARNEQFF. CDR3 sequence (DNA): TGTGCCAGCAGCGCCCGGGTAGGGGGGGCGCGGAATGAGCAGTTCTTC.

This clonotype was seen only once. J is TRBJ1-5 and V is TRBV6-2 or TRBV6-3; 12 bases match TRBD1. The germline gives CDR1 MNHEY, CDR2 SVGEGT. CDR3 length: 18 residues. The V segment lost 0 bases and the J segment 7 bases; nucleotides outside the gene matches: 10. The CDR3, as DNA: TGTGCCAGCAGTTACTCTCCGGGACAGGGGGCTCTAGGACAGCCCCAGCATTTT. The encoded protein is CASSYSPGQGALGQPQHF.

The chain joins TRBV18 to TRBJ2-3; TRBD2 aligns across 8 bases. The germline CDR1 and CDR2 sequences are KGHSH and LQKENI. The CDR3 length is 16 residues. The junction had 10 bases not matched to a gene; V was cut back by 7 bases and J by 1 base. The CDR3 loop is CASLKGQRGRTDTQYF. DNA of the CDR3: TGTGCCAGCTTGAAGGGCCAGCGGGGGCGCACAGATACGCAGTATTTT.

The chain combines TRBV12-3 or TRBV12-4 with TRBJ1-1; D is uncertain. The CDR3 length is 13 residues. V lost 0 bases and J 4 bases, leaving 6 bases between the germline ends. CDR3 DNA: TGTGCCAGCAGTTTAGCCGAGAGCACTGAAGCTTTCTTT. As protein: CASSLAESTEAFF.

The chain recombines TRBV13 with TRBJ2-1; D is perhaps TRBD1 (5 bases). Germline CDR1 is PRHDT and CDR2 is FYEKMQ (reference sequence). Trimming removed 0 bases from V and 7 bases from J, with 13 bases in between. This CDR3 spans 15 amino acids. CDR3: CASSLGGPTVNEQFF. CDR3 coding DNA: TGTGCCAGCAGCTTAGGGGGGCCGACCGTTAATGAGCAGTTCTTC.

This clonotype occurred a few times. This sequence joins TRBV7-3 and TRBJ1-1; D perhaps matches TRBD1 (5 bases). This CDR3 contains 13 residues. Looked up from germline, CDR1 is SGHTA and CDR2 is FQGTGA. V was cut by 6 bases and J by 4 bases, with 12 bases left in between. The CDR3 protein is CASSFDRSTEAFF. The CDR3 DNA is TGTGCCAGCAGTTTCGACAGAAGCACTGAAGCTTTCTTT.

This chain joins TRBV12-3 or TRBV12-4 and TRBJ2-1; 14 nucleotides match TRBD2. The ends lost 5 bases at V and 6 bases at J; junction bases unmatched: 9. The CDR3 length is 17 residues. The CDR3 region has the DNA TGTGCCAGCAGTCCAGCCGGGACTAGCGGGGGCCTCAATGAGCAGTTCTTC. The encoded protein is CASSPAGTSGGLNEQFF.

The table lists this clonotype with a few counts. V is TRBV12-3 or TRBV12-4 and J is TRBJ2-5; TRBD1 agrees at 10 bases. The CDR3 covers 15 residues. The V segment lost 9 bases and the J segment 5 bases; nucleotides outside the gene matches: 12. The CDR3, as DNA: TGTGCCAGTAACCGACAGGGGGCGGTGTACGAGACCCAGTACTTC. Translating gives CASNRQGAVYETQYF.

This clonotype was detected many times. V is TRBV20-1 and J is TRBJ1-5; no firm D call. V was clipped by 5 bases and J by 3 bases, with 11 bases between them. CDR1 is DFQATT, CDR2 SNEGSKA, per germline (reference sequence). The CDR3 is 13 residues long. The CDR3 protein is CSAEDPYNQPQHF. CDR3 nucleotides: TGCAGTGCTGAGGATCCTTACAATCAGCCCCAGCATTTT.

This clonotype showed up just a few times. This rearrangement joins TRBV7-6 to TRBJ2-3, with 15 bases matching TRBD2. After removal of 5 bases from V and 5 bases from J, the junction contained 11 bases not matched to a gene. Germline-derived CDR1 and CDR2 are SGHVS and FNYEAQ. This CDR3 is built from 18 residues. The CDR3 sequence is CASSPTGTSGGPRDTQYF. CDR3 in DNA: TGTGCCAGCAGCCCGACCGGGACTAGCGGGGGGCCTAGAGATACGCAGTATTTT.

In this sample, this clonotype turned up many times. Written as DNA, the CDR3 is TGTGCCAGTACAGGGGTTTTAGTAGATACGCAGTATTTT. This encodes CASTGVLVDTQYF. The chain employs TRBV12-3 or TRBV12-4 and TRBJ2-3, with TRBD1 identical over 7 bases. J lost 5 bases, V lost 9 bases, and 8 bases had no gene match. CDR3 length: 13 residues.

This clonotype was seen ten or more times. CDR3 nucleotide sequence: TGCGCCAGCAGCAAACACAGGGATGGGGCCAACGTCCTGACTTTC. This codes for CASSKHRDGANVLTF. The V call is TRBV5-1, the J call TRBJ2-6; a possible D gene is TRBD1 (6 bases). Deletions cut 4 bases from V and 3 bases from J, with 11 bases between. CDR3 length: 15 residues. In germline, CDR1 is SGHRS, CDR2 YFSETQ. The whole variable domain, remainder taken from reference TRBV5-1 and TRBJ2-6, is KAGVTQTPRYLIKTRGQQVTLSCSPISGHRSVSWYQQTPGQGLQFLFEYFSETQRNKGNFPGRFSGRQFSNSRSEMNVSTLELGDSALYLCASSKHRDGANVLTFGAGSRLTVL.